The clone carrying this TCR beta chain occurred many times. Its antigen remains unknown. With the read ending 3 residues before the CDR3 end, the germline J gene is used to fill in that end. The data were taken from a study of T cell clonality in common variable immunodeficiency. Whole-study results and caveats: Common variable immunodeficiency TCR beta sequences reportedly had fewer deletions and N-nucleotide insertions. Links between repertoire features and CVID complications were heterogeneity-limited. CVID subjects shared fewer TCRbeta clones than healthy controls did.

Germline V gives CDR1 SGHNT, CDR2 YYREEE (reference sequence). The J segment lost 1 base and the V segment lost 2 bases, leaving 1 base of the junction unmatched. The CDR3 is 14 amino acids. Equal genomic DNA amounts from CVID and control samples were sequenced. Clones were sequenced by immunoSEQ multiplex PCR, and TCRdb holds only the in-frame ones, with some missing. This repertoire holds roughly 40,000 clones, and none appear only once. The V gene is TRBV5-4, the J gene TRBJ2-7; 9 bases agree with TRBD1. This clonotype originated in a person aged 18 to 70 in good health. Sequences were obtained from peripheral blood mononuclear cells. CDR3 in amino acids: CASSFGTGSYEQYF. CDR3 DNA (partial): TGTGCCAGCAGCTTTGGGACAGGGTCCTACGAG.